This T cell receptor (beta chain) was identified in a study of siplizumab effects on memory and regulatory T cells. Germline V lookup: CDR1 MGHDK, CDR2 SYGVNS. The CDR3 covers 17 residues. V was trimmed by 5 bases and J by 4 bases, leaving 23 bases between them. As concerns this clone: Its antigen is unknown.

Clones were sequenced by immunoSEQ multiplex PCR, and TCRdb holds only the in-frame ones, with some missing. Of some 96,000 clones listed, approximately 94% are singletons. Study-level findings and limits: Few alloreactive clones mapped to unstimulated subsets. Proliferating Tregs from siplizumab cultures lacked functional confirmation of suppression.

Material: non-Treg CD4+ T cells sorted from blood. The TCR sequence derives from a human donor in good health. The rearrangement joins TRBV25-1 to TRBJ1-2, with D possibly matching TRBD1 (5 bases). The CDR3 sequence: CASSHPVRGPRRYGYTF. The CDR3 DNA follows: TGTGCCAGCAGTCACCCCGTTCGGGGCCCTAGACGCTATGGCTACACCTTC.